The subject of this entry is one T cell receptor (beta chain). Measured with immunoSEQ multiplex PCR; TCRdb has only the in-frame clones, and not every one. In the table there are about 97,000 clones, 90% of which are singletons. The V segment lost 6 bases and the J segment 2 bases; nucleotides outside the gene matches: 2. The germline V gene has CDR1 MNHEY and CDR2 SVGAGI. The CDR3 loop spans 13 amino acids. These data originate in a study of T cell changes during pregnancy in multiple sclerosis. The TCR was taken from a female donor in good health, enrolled as a control in a pregnancy study. The chain combines TRBV6-5 with TRBJ2-7, with TRBD1 matching over 9 bases. The sample consisted of peripheral blood, taken in the second trimester of pregnancy. In nucleotides, the CDR3 is TGTGCCAGCAGGAGGGACAGGGCCTACGAGCAGTACTTC. As protein: CASRRDRAYEQYF.